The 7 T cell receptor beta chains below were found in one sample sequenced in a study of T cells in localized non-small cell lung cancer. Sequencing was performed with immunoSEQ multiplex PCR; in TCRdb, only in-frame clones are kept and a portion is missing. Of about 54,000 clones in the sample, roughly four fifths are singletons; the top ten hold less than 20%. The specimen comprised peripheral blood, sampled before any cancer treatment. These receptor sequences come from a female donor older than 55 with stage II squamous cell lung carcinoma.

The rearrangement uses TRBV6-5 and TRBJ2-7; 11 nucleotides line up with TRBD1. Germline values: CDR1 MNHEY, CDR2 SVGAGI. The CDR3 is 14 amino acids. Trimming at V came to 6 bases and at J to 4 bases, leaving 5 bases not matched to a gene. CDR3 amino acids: CASRDRDRGYEQYF. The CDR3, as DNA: TGTGCCAGCAGGGACCGGGACAGGGGGTACGAGCAGTACTTC.

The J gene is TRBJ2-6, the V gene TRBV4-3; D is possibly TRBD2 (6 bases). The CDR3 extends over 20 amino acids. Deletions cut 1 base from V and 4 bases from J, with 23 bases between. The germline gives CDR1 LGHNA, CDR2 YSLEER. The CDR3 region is CASSQGWRDGSFLGANVLTF. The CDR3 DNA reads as TGCGCCAGCAGCCAAGGTTGGAGGGATGGAAGCTTTTTGGGGGCCAACGTCCTGACTTTC.

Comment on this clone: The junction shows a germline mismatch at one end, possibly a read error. DNA for the CDR3: TGTGCCATCAGTGGAGGACAGCCGAACCCTGAAGCTTTCTTT. It encodes CAISGGQPNPEAFF. This chain uses TRBV10-3 with TRBJ1-1; D possibly corresponds to TRBD1 (6 bases). The CDR3 covers 14 residues. Germline loops: CDR1 ENHRY, CDR2 SYGVKD.

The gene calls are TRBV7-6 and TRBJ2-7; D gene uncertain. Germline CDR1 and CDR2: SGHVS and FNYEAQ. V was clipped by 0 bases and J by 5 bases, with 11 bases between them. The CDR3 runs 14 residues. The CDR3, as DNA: TGTGCCAGCAGCTTAGCCGGCAGGACCAACGAGCAGTACTTC. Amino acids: CASSLAGRTNEQYF.

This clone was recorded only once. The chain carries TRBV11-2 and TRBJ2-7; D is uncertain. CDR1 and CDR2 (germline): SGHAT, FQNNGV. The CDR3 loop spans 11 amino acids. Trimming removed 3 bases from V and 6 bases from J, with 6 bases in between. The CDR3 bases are TGTGCCAGCAGCTTTCGTCCCGAGCAGTACTTC. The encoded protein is CASSFRPEQYF.

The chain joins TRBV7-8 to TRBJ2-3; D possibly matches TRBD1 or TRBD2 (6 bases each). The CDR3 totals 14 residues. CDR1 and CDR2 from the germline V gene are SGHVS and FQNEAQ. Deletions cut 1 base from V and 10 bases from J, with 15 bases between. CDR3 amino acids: CASSLGRGPRAQYF. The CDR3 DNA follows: TGTGCCAGCAGCTTAGGACGGGGGCCTCGGGCGCAGTATTTT.

The CDR3 nucleotides are TGTGCCAGCAGTGATAAGGGGGCTGGCAAAAACATTCAGTACTTC. Translating gives CASSDKGAGKNIQYF. This sequence joins TRBV2 and TRBJ2-4; 7 nucleotides agree with TRBD1. The CDR3 totals 15 residues. Germline lookup yields CDR1 SNHLY and CDR2 FYNNEI. V dropped 3 bases and J dropped 3; count of bases not matched to a gene: 5.